Listed below are T cell receptor beta chains from one sample, sequenced in a study of blood T cell repertoires in COVID-19. The assay was immunoSEQ multiplex PCR, and TCRdb's table has in-frame clones only and misses some. The sample has about 70,000 clones; roughly 86% are singletons. Sequenced sample: peripheral blood. These receptors originate from a woman in her seventies with acute or convalescent COVID-19. Each CDR3 is given with its conserved first and last residue. The D gene is left open where the match is weak. Not all rows give a size; the values are once, few, many and, for expanded clones, a class.

D gene,J gene,V gene,clone size,CDR3 length,CDR3 DNA,CDR3 protein
-,TRBJ1-1,TRBV2,-,14,TGTGCCAGCAGCGGGGGGGGACGAAGGACTGAAGCTTTCTTT,CASSGGGRRTEAFF
TRBD2,TRBJ2-5,TRBV7-2,-,16,TGTGCCAGCAGCTTAGTCCTAGCGGCTCTCCAAGAGACCCAGTACTTC,CASSLVLAALQETQYF
TRBD1,TRBJ2-4,TRBV5-4,-,19,TGTGCCAGCAGCTTATGGACAGGGGGCCCTGTCGTAGCCAAAAACATTCAGTACTTC,CASSLWTGGPVVAKNIQYF
TRBD2,TRBJ2-1,TRBV11-2,-,15,TGTGCCAGCAGCTTATCTGCGGGAGATAAGGATGAGCAGTTCTTC,CASSLSAGDKDEQFF
-,TRBJ1-1,TRBV5-4,-,16,TGTGCCAGCAGCTTACCGGGACTAGCGCTGAACACTGAAGCTTTCTTT,CASSLPGLALNTEAFF
-,TRBJ2-2,TRBV30,-,16,TGTGCCTGGAGTTCGACTACTAGGCTTGGCACCGGGGAGCTGTTTTTT,CAWSSTTRLGTGELFF
-,TRBJ2-7,TRBV25-1,-,15,TGTGCCAGCAAGAAACAGGACAGAGTTGACTACGAGCAGTACTTC,CASKKQDRVDYEQYF
-,TRBJ1-1,TRBV3-1/TRBV3-2,-,15,TGTGCCAGCAGCCAAGGTGGGGAGACGAACACTGAAGCTTTCTTT,CASSQGGETNTEAFF
-,TRBJ2-1,TRBV28,once,14,TGTGCCAGCAGCATGGGGGGGGGCAACTATGAGCAGTTCTTC,CASSMGGGNYEQFF
-,TRBJ1-6,TRBV5-6,-,15,TGTGCCAGCAGCTTGGACCCCTTGGGCAATTCACCCCTCCACTTT,CASSLDPLGNSPLHF
-,TRBJ2-7,TRBV4-1,-,15,TGCGCCAGCAGCCCCGCCCCCAGGGCGCCCTACGAGCAGTACTTC,CASSPAPRAPYEQYF
TRBD1,TRBJ1-2,TRBV7-2,-,15,TGTGCCAGCAGCTTACGGGACAGGGAGTCCTATGGCTACACCTTC,CASSLRDRESYGYTF
-,TRBJ1-3,TRBV5-1,-,14,TGCGCCAGCAGGCCTCAGGATTCTGGAAACACCATATATTTT,CASRPQDSGNTIYF
TRBD1,TRBJ1-2,TRBV5-1,-,14,TGCGCCAGCAGCTTCACCCGGGACAGCTATGGCTACACCTTC,CASSFTRDSYGYTF
TRBD2,TRBJ2-1,TRBV10-3,-,14,TGTGCCATCAGTCCAAGCGGGAGTAAAGATGAGCAGTTCTTC,CAISPSGSKDEQFF
-,TRBJ2-3,TRBV2,-,19,TGTGCCAGCAGTTCCGAGGGGGATCGGGGCTCCTTTTTTACAGATACGCAGTATTTT,CASSSEGDRGSFFTDTQYF
-,TRBJ1-2,TRBV7-9,-,15,TGTGCCAGCAGCCCCACGGGGGGAGGGCACTATGGCTACACCTTC,CASSPTGGGHYGYTF
TRBD1,TRBJ2-7,TRBV15,-,15,TGTGCCACCAGCAGAGATAGGGACAGGATCAACGAGCAGTACTTC,CATSRDRDRINEQYF
-,TRBJ2-7,TRBV6-5,-,11,TGTGCCAGCTTATTTCTCGACGAGCAGTACTTC,CASLFLDEQYF
-,TRBJ1-5,TRBV7-6,-,14,TGTGCCAGCAGCTTAGGACAGGACGTCGGGCCCCAGCATTTT,CASSLGQDVGPQHF
TRBD2,TRBJ2-1,TRBV3-1/TRBV3-2,-,14,TGTGCCAGCAGCCCCCAGACTAGCTCCAGGGAGCAGTTCTTC,CASSPQTSSREQFF
TRBD1,TRBJ1-3,TRBV9,-,17,TGTGCCAGCAGCGCCCGACAGGGTCCGATCTCTGGAAACACCATATATTTT,CASSARQGPISGNTIYF
-,TRBJ1-4,TRBV7-2,-,13,TGTGCCAGCAGCTGGAGTCAAAATGAAAAACTGTTTTTT,CASSWSQNEKLFF
TRBD2,TRBJ2-1,TRBV4-1,few,18,TGCGCCAGCAGCCAAGTACCGACTAGCGGGAGGGGGGACAATGAGCAGTTCTTC,CASSQVPTSGRGDNEQFF
-,TRBJ1-6,TRBV27,few,16,TGTGCCAGCAGCATGACAAGTAGCTCCTATAATTCACCCCTCCACTTT,CASSMTSSSYNSPLHF
-,TRBJ2-3,TRBV7-9,-,16,TGTGCCAGCAGCTTAGGGACTTTCGGGCTCACAGATACGCAGTATTTT,CASSLGTFGLTDTQYF
TRBD1,TRBJ2-5,TRBV29-1,-,13,TGCAGCGTATTTCCGACAGGGCGAGAGACCCAGTACTTC,CSVFPTGRETQYF
-,TRBJ1-3,TRBV6-5,once,12,TGTGCCAGCGCGACAGTCGGAAACACCATATATTTT,CASATVGNTIYF
TRBD2,TRBJ2-1,TRBV29-1,-,17,TGCACCTTTGGGCGGCTAGCGGGAGGACGGGTAGGACAAGAGCAGTTCTTC,CTFGRLAGGRVGQEQFF
TRBD1,TRBJ1-3,TRBV6-1,-,15,TGTGCCAGCAGTGAAGACAGGGGAAGTGGAAACACCATATATTTT,CASSEDRGSGNTIYF
-,TRBJ2-1,TRBV4-3,-,17,TGCGCCAGCAGCCAAGTCCTCGGCGGGGTGGATTACAATGAGCAGTTCTTC,CASSQVLGGVDYNEQFF
TRBD1,TRBJ1-2,TRBV5-1,-,14,TGCGCCAGCAGCTTGGGGGACAGAAACTATGGCTACACCTTC,CASSLGDRNYGYTF
-,TRBJ2-1,TRBV19,once,15,TGTGCCAGTAGTGAGATTGAAAGCTCCTACAATGAGCAGTTCTTC,CASSEIESSYNEQFF
-,TRBJ1-2,TRBV2,-,11,TGTGCCGGCGGACAGAACTATGGCTACACCTTC,CAGGQNYGYTF
-,TRBJ2-5,TRBV11-2,-,15,TGTGCCAGCAGCGCACGTAGGCAGGCCCAAGAGACCCAGTACTTC,CASSARRQAQETQYF
-,TRBJ2-3,TRBV10-3,-,13,TGTGCCATCAGACCGGGGGAGCCAGATACGCAGTATTTT,CAIRPGEPDTQYF
-,TRBJ1-1,TRBV20-1,-,13,TGCAGTGCTAGTGGAAGGGGTTGGGGTGAAGCTTTCTTT,CSASGRGWGEAFF
-,TRBJ1-1,TRBV11-1,-,13,TGTGCCAGCAGCCCTCTTTGGAACACTGAAGCTTTCTTT,CASSPLWNTEAFF
TRBD1,TRBJ1-1,TRBV12-3/TRBV12-4,-,12,TGTGCCAGCAGCGAGACAGGGGATGAAGCTTTCTTT,CASSETGDEAFF
TRBD2,TRBJ2-5,TRBV6-6,-,16,TGTGCCAGCAGTTACACCGGACTAGCGGGAGGGGAGACCCAGTACTTC,CASSYTGLAGGETQYF
TRBD1,TRBJ1-2,TRBV19,-,13,TGTGCGACCAGCCGGGACAGTCTCTATGGCTACACCTTC,CATSRDSLYGYTF
TRBD1,TRBJ2-2,TRBV7-7,-,16,TGTGCTAGCAGCTTAAACTCAGGGGGAAGCACCGGGGAGCTGTTTTTT,CASSLNSGGSTGELFF
-,TRBJ1-4,TRBV18,-,15,TGTGCCAGCTCACCACCGGCGACAGATAATGAAAAACTGTTTTTT,CASSPPATDNEKLFF